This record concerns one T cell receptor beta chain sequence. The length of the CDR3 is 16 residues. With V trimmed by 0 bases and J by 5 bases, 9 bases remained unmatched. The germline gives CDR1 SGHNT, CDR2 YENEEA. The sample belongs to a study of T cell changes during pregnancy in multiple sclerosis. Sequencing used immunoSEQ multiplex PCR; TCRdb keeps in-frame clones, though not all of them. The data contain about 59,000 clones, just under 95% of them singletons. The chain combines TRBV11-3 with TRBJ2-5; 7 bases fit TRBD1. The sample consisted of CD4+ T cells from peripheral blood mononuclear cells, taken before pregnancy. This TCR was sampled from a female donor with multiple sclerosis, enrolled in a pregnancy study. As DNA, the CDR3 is TGTGCCAGCAGCTTAGATCGTAAGGGGGCCGGCGAGACCCAGTACTTC. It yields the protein CASSLDRKGAGETQYF.